The rows below give T cell receptor beta chains drawn from one sample of a study of blood T cell repertoires in COVID-19. Profiling relied on immunoSEQ multiplex PCR, and the TCRdb table lists in-frame clones only, not all of them. The table has 150,000 to 200,000 clones, 65% to 85% seen once. Sequenced input: peripheral blood. These receptor sequences come from a human donor with acute or convalescent COVID-19. The donor label of this sample is uncertain. Both conserved end residues are part of each CDR3. A D gene is named only where the DNA matches it firmly. A clone size is listed for some rows: how often the clone was seen (once, few, many), or a class if it is expanded.

TRBV6-5	TRBJ2-7	TRBD1	few	CASSWDRGGEQYF	TGTGCCAGCAGTTGGGACAGGGGAGGCGAGCAGTACTTC
TRBV5-1	TRBJ1-5	NA	NA	CASSVTGLSNQPQHF	TGCGCCAGCAGCGTGACGGGACTGAGCAATCAGCCCCAGCATTTT
TRBV19	TRBJ1-1	NA	NA	CASSPRGRDFHLGSMNTEAFF	TGTGCCAGTAGTCCTCGGGGTAGGGACTTTCACCTCGGATCCATGAACACTGAAGCTTTCTTT
TRBV21-1	TRBJ2-7	NA	NA	CASSKLLGHQLAGNYEQYF	TGTGCCAGCAGCAAGCTATTGGGACACCAGCTAGCGGGTAACTACGAGCAGTACTTC
TRBV9	TRBJ1-1	NA	NA	CASSVGGPFRGGAEAFF	TGTGCCAGCAGCGTAGGAGGACCTTTCAGGGGAGGGGCTGAAGCTTTCTTT
TRBV30	TRBJ2-6	NA	NA	CAWSRRAGASGANVLTF	TGTGCCTGGAGCCGTAGGGCGGGGGCCTCTGGGGCCAACGTCCTGACTTTC
TRBV6-1	TRBJ1-5	TRBD1	NA	CASSGAGTGDNQPQHF	TGTGCCAGCAGTGGTGCCGGGACAGGGGACAATCAGCCCCAGCATTTT
TRBV30	TRBJ1-1	NA	NA	CAWSARGDTEAFF	TGTGCCTGGAGTGCCAGGGGAGACACTGAAGCTTTCTTT
TRBV12-3/TRBV12-4	TRBJ2-1	NA	once	CASSSEQGEQFF	TGTGCCAGCAGTTCAGAGCAGGGTGAGCAGTTCTTC
TRBV5-4	TRBJ1-1	NA	NA	CASSLGVQVNTEAFF	TGTGCCAGCAGCTTGGGGGTGCAGGTGAACACTGAAGCTTTCTTT
TRBV11-2	TRBJ2-1	NA	NA	CASKPGIAEPANEQFF	TGTGCCAGCAAACCCGGGATAGCCGAACCCGCCAATGAGCAGTTCTTC
TRBV2	TRBJ1-2	TRBD1	NA	CANPRDRDYGYTF	TGTGCCAACCCTCGGGACAGGGACTATGGCTACACCTTC
TRBV19	TRBJ1-1	NA	NA	CASTRDKNTEAFF	TGTGCCAGTACGAGGGATAAAAACACTGAAGCTTTCTTT
TRBV3-1/TRBV3-2	TRBJ1-1	NA	NA	CASSQGGDWGEAFF	TGTGCCAGCAGCCAAGGAGGCGATTGGGGGGAGGCTTTCTTT
TRBV19	TRBJ2-1	TRBD2	once	CASSDLLAGGFNEQFF	TGTGCCAGTAGTGATTTACTAGCGGGAGGGTTTAATGAGCAGTTCTTC
TRBV7-9	TRBJ1-5	TRBD1	NA	CASSHRDRGQPQHF	TGTGCCAGCAGCCATCGGGACAGGGGGCAGCCCCAGCATTTT
TRBV4-1	TRBJ2-5	TRBD2	NA	CASRQATGTSGEETQYF	TGCGCCAGCAGACAAGCCACCGGGACTAGCGGAGAAGAGACCCAGTACTTC
TRBV21-1	TRBJ2-7	NA	NA	CASTERGLPYEQYF	TGTGCCAGCACGGAGAGGGGGTTGCCCTACGAGCAGTACTTC
TRBV4-1	TRBJ2-2	NA	NA	CASSQGLTGELFF	TGCGCCAGCAGCCAAGGGCTTACCGGGGAGCTGTTTTTT
TRBV18	TRBJ2-5	TRBD2	NA	CASSPGGETQYF	TGTGCCAGCTCCCCGGGGGGAGAGACCCAGTACTTC
TRBV2	TRBJ2-1	NA	NA	CASSNTGLDNEQFF	TGTGCCAGCAGCAATACAGGGTTGGACAATGAGCAGTTCTTC
TRBV29-1	TRBJ1-1	TRBD1	NA	CSAISRGPTEAFF	TGCAGCGCCATCTCCAGGGGGCCTACTGAAGCTTTCTTT
TRBV4-2	TRBJ2-5	NA	once	CASSQEGSEWKAQYF	TGTGCCAGCAGCCAAGAGGGTTCGGAGTGGAAGGCCCAGTACTTC
TRBV7-2	TRBJ2-7	NA	NA	CASSLEQGSSYEQYF	TGTGCCAGCAGCTTAGAACAGGGATCGAGTTACGAGCAGTACTTC
TRBV25-1	TRBJ2-5	NA	once	CASSEAGSAETQYF	TGTGCCAGCAGTGAGGCAGGGTCCGCGGAGACCCAGTACTTC
TRBV9	TRBJ2-2	TRBD1	NA	CASSVDRTGVTGELFF	TGTGCCAGCAGCGTAGATAGGACAGGGGTCACCGGGGAGCTGTTTTTT
TRBV2	TRBJ2-3	NA	NA	CADRLRGDTQYF	TGTGCCGATCGTCTCAGGGGAGATACGCAGTATTTT
TRBV18	TRBJ2-7	TRBD1	NA	CASSRTGTDPSYEQYF	TGTGCCAGCTCACGGACCGGGACAGATCCCTCCTACGAGCAGTACTTC
TRBV2	TRBJ2-5	NA	NA	CASSRGGSETQYF	TGTGCCAGCAGTAGGGGGGGTTCAGAGACCCAGTACTTC
TRBV5-4	TRBJ2-2	NA	few	CASSSVGQNTGELFF	TGTGCCAGCAGCTCCGTCGGACAGAACACCGGGGAGCTGTTTTTT
TRBV10-3	TRBJ2-5	NA	NA	CAISDRQETQYF	TGTGCCATCAGTGACAGGCAAGAGACCCAGTACTTC
TRBV5-5	TRBJ1-2	TRBD1	NA	CASSLIDGQGSYGYTF	TGTGCCAGCAGCTTGATTGACGGACAGGGGTCCTATGGCTACACCTTC
TRBV18	TRBJ2-2	NA	NA	CATAVGGQSGELFF	TGTGCCACGGCGGTCGGGGGGCAGTCCGGGGAGCTGTTTTTT
TRBV19	TRBJ1-3	NA	NA	CASSSSETGTRNTIYF	TGTGCCAGTAGTTCAAGCGAAACAGGGACCAGAAACACCATATATTTT
TRBV7-7	TRBJ2-1	TRBD2	NA	CASSFGTSNNEQFF	TGTGCTAGCAGCTTCGGGACTAGTAACAATGAGCAGTTCTTC
TRBV20-1	TRBJ1-1	NA	NA	CSASPQRGPMNTEAFF	TGCAGTGCTAGTCCTCAGCGGGGGCCTATGAACACTGAAGCTTTCTTT
TRBV6-5	TRBJ1-3	NA	NA	CASSRGTSGNTIYF	TGTGCCAGCAGTAGGGGGACGTCCGGAAACACCATATATTTT
TRBV5-8	TRBJ2-3	NA	NA	CASSRGLGGDTQYF	TGTGCCAGCAGCAGGGGCCTGGGGGGAGATACGCAGTATTTT
TRBV7-3	TRBJ2-7	NA	NA	CASSQGGSSYEQYF	TGTGCCAGCAGCCAGGGGGGTAGCTCCTACGAGCAGTACTTC
TRBV5-1	TRBJ1-1	NA	NA	CASSQLQVSNTEAFF	TGCGCCAGCAGCCAGTTACAGGTCTCGAACACTGAAGCTTTCTTT
TRBV19	TRBJ1-1	NA	NA	CASKTREGVAFF	TGTGCCAGTAAAACGAGGGAGGGTGTCGCTTTCTTT
TRBV28	TRBJ1-5	TRBD1	NA	CASSEGQGGGNQPQHF	TGTGCCAGCAGCGAGGGACAGGGGGGAGGCAATCAGCCCCAGCATTTT
TRBV28	TRBJ2-7	NA	many	CASSLMRDGGIEQYF	TGTGCCAGCAGTTTAATGAGGGACGGCGGGATCGAGCAGTACTTC
TRBV7-6	TRBJ2-3	TRBD2	NA	CASSLEAGRSTDTQYF	TGTGCCAGCAGCCTTGAAGCGGGAAGGAGCACAGATACGCAGTATTTT
TRBV5-1	TRBJ2-2	NA	NA	CASREPGTGELFF	TGCGCCAGCAGAGAGCCGGGAACCGGGGAGCTGTTTTTT
TRBV7-9	TRBJ2-3	NA	NA	CASSPFSAPLPDTQYF	TGTGCCAGCAGCCCCTTTAGTGCCCCCTTGCCCGATACGCAGTATTTT
TRBV7-2	TRBJ2-7	NA	NA	CASSLVGPYGEQYF	TGTGCCAGCAGCTTAGTGGGGCCTTATGGGGAGCAGTACTTC
TRBV19	TRBJ2-5	NA	NA	CASGGSGETQYF	TGTGCCAGTGGGGGGAGTGGAGAGACCCAGTACTTC
TRBV30	TRBJ1-3	NA	NA	CAWSPRSGNTIYF	TGTGCCTGGAGTCCGAGGAGTGGAAACACCATATATTTT
TRBV4-1	TRBJ2-3	NA	NA	CASSQGDFPLTDTQYF	TGCGCCAGCAGCCAGGGGGACTTTCCCCTCACAGATACGCAGTATTTT
TRBV5-6	TRBJ2-7	NA	NA	CASSSAGGSREQYF	TGTGCCAGCAGCTCCGCCGGTGGGTCGCGGGAGCAGTACTTC
TRBV28	TRBJ1-1	TRBD1	NA	CASSLGGQAATFF	TGTGCCAGCAGCCTCGGGGGACAGGCGGCGACTTTCTTT
TRBV18	TRBJ1-1	NA	NA	CASSPPVGRTEAFF	TGTGCCAGCTCACCACCGGTTGGCAGAACTGAAGCTTTCTTT